These 30 T cell receptor beta chains came from one sample sequenced in a study of T cells after yellow fever vaccination. Each CDR3 protein is one row after TCRdb ran MiXCR on the 5' RACE reads. The table shows around 310,000 distinct CDR3 sequences, with approximately 9% occurring only once. The sample in question was PBMCs, obtained on the day of the first yellow fever vaccination. The source of these receptors is a man between 18 and 35 years old who received the YFV17D yellow fever vaccine.

This clonotype was observed a handful of times. Here the CDR3 reads CASSEPGKNYNEQFF. CDR3 bases: TGCGCCAGCAGTGAACCAGGTAAAAACTACAATGAGCAGTTCTTC. The chain uses TRBV10-1 and TRBJ2-1, with D hard to call. Germline-derived CDR1 and CDR2 are WNHNN and SYGVQD (reference sequence). Trimming took 3 bases from V and 3 from J, leaving 12 bases between them. There are 15 residues in the CDR3.

In this sample, this clonotype turned up a few times. The chain combines TRBV15 with TRBJ2-5; no firm D call. The CDR3 is 15 amino acids. Germline V lookup: CDR1 LNHNV, CDR2 YYDKDF (reference sequence). Trimming left V 5 bases short and J 4 bases short, with 17 bases between. In DNA, the CDR3 is TGTGCCACCAGCCGACCCCCGCTGAACCGAGAGACCCAGTACTTC. It translates to CATSRPPLNRETQYF.

This clonotype came up a few times. V gene TRBV4-3 combines with J gene TRBJ1-4; D ambiguous. The CDR3 runs to 14 residues. CDR1 and CDR2 from the germline V gene are LGHNA and YSLEER. V lost 0 bases and J lost 5, with 7 bases in between. CDR3 loop: CASSQETGNEKLFF. CDR3 nucleotides: TGCGCCAGCAGCCAAGAAACCGGGAATGAAAAACTGTTTTTT.

This clonotype has ten or more counts. The chain combines TRBV12-3 or TRBV12-4 with TRBJ1-1; TRBD1 aligns across 7 bases. This CDR3 spans 13 amino acids. V trimming: 6 bases; J trimming: 7 bases; junction bases outside the gene matches: 8. CDR3 nucleotides: TGTGCCAGCAGGAGACAGGGTGGCGGTGAAGCTTTCTTT. Its protein product is CASRRQGGGEAFF.

This chain joins TRBV7-6 and TRBJ2-3; no clear D gene. The germline gives CDR1 SGHVS, CDR2 FNYEAQ. This CDR3 region has 14 residues. V lost 5 bases, J lost 4 bases, and 13 bases lay in between. CDR3 sequence reads: CASSRTNQADTQYF. The CDR3 DNA sequence: TGTGCCAGCAGCCGCACCAACCAGGCAGATACGCAGTATTTT. Filled out from reference TRBV7-6 and TRBJ2-3, the complete variable domain reads GAGVSQSPRYKVTKRGQDVALRCDPISGHVSLYWYRQALGQGPEFLTYFNYEAQQDKSGLPNDRFSAERPEGSISTLTIQRTEQRDSAMYRCASSRTNQADTQYFGPGTRLTVL.

The chain carries TRBV4-1 and TRBJ2-1; 7 nucleotides agree with TRBD1. Germline trimming cut 4 bases from V and 3 bases from J; bases unmatched to any gene: 15. The CDR3 loop spans 18 amino acids. Germline-derived CDR1 and CDR2 are MGHRA and YSYEKL. CDR3 protein: CASSLQDGRDSLYNEQFF. Written as DNA, the CDR3 is TGCGCCAGCAGCCTACAGGACGGAAGGGACAGCCTCTACAATGAGCAGTTCTTC.

This clonotype was detected a few times. The V and J genes are TRBV20-1 and TRBJ1-2; possibly TRBD1 for D (6 bases). CDR1 and CDR2 from the germline V gene are DFQATT and SNEGSKA (reference sequence). V gave up 3 bases and J gave up 5 bases, with 16 bases separating them. The CDR3 contains 14 residues. The chain's CDR3 is CSASAVSGAYGYTF. The DNA of the CDR3 is TGCAGTGCTAGCGCCGTTTCAGGGGCGTATGGCTACACCTTC.

This clonotype showed up just a few times. The chain combines TRBV12-3 or TRBV12-4 with TRBJ2-2, with D possibly being TRBD1 (5 bases). Trimming removed 7 bases at V and 3 bases at J, with 15 bases between. This CDR3 is built from 15 residues. The CDR3 region is CASTSFPRDTGELFF. CDR3 nucleotides: TGTGCCAGCACCTCCTTTCCCAGGGACACCGGGGAGCTGTTTTTT.

The table lists this clonotype with a few counts. V is TRBV12-3 or TRBV12-4 and J is TRBJ1-6, with 7 bases matching TRBD1. The V gene end was trimmed by 5 bases and the J gene end by 9 bases; junction bases not matched to a gene: 7. There are 14 residues in the CDR3. DNA of the CDR3: TGTGCCAGCAGTCTTGACAGGGTGTCTTCACCCCTCCACTTT. It is translated as CASSLDRVSSPLHF.

In this sample, this clonotype turned up a few times. This chain connects TRBV5-1 to TRBJ2-5; D is perhaps TRBD1 (6 bases). Trimming left V 4 bases short and J 13 bases short, with 17 bases between. The CDR3 is made up of 12 amino acids. In germline, CDR1 is SGHRS, CDR2 YFSETQ. The CDR3 reads CASSLEQGERYF. CDR3 sequence (DNA): TGCGCCAGCAGCCTGGAACAGGGTGAAAGGTACTTC. The variable domain in full, with the rest retrieved from reference TRBV5-1 and TRBJ2-5, is KAGVTQTPRYLIKTRGQQVTLSCSPISGHRSVSWYQQTPGQGLQFLFEYFSETQRNKGNFPGRFSGRQFSNSRSEMNVSTLELGDSALYLCASSLEQGERYFGPGTRLLVL.

This clonotype was observed a few times. CDR3 region: CASSPGAAGNTEAFF. In DNA form, the CDR3 reads TGTGCCAGCAGTCCCGGGGCGGCAGGGAACACTGAAGCTTTCTTT. The chain employs TRBV5-4 and TRBJ1-1; possibly TRBD1 for D (5 bases). This CDR3 comprises 15 residues. Germline CDR1 and CDR2: SGHNT and YYREEE (reference sequence). The V end was cut by 5 bases, the J end by 1 base, with 15 bases between.

The genes are TRBV7-2 and TRBJ2-5; either TRBD1 or TRBD2 may fit D (5 bases each). The germline V gene encodes CDR1 SGHTA and CDR2 FQGNSA. V was clipped by 5 bases and J by 8 bases, with 18 bases between them. The CDR3 sequence is 14 residues long. The CDR3 loop reads CASSPPRGRRTQYF. CDR3 coding DNA: TGTGCCAGCAGCCCCCCACGGGGCCGTAGAACCCAGTACTTC.

This clonotype has only a few counts. The gene calls are TRBV7-8 and TRBJ2-7; tentatively, D is TRBD1 (5 bases). V lost 4 bases and J 0 bases, leaving 10 bases between the germline ends. There are 14 residues in the CDR3. Germline V gives CDR1 SGHVS, CDR2 FQNEAQ. CDR3: CASSSTVSSYEQYF. The CDR3 nucleotides are TGTGCCAGCAGCTCGACAGTGAGCTCCTACGAGCAGTACTTC.

This clonotype was seen a handful of times. The chain couples TRBV4-1 to TRBJ1-1, with D maybe TRBD1 (5 bases). CDR1 MGHRA and CDR2 YSYEKL come from the germline V gene. With 0 bases removed from V and 0 bases from J, the gap between germline ends came to 11 bases. The CDR3 is 16 amino acids. The CDR3 spells CASSQDWGRLNTEAFF. Written as DNA, the CDR3 is TGCGCCAGCAGCCAAGATTGGGGCAGACTGAACACTGAAGCTTTCTTT.

This chain uses TRBV5-1 with TRBJ2-7, with 7 bases matching TRBD1. There are 13 residues in the CDR3. CDR1 SGHRS and CDR2 YFSETQ come from the germline V gene. V trimming: 4 bases; J trimming: 4 bases; junction bases outside the gene matches: 5. The CDR3 DNA follows: TGCGCCAGCAGCGTGACAGGGAATTACGAGCAGTACTTC. Its protein is CASSVTGNYEQYF. Based on the CDR3 plus reference TRBV5-1 and TRBJ2-7, the full variable domain is KAGVTQTPRYLIKTRGQQVTLSCSPISGHRSVSWYQQTPGQGLQFLFEYFSETQRNKGNFPGRFSGRQFSNSRSEMNVSTLELGDSALYLCASSVTGNYEQYFGPGTRLTVT.

This sequence joins TRBV10-3 and TRBJ2-2, with D possibly being TRBD1 or TRBD2 (5 bases each). The CDR3 loop spans 14 amino acids. The V gene lost 8 bases and the J gene lost 0 bases, with 10 bases spanning the gap. CDR1 is ENHRY, CDR2 SYGVKD, per germline. The DNA of the CDR3 is TGTGCCATCGGGACGTCGTCGAACACCGGGGAGCTGTTTTTT. Protein product: CAIGTSSNTGELFF.

This clonotype was detected only a few times. The CDR3 DNA reads as TGTGCCAGCAGCTTGCCGGGACGCCTCACTGAAGCTTTCTTT. Protein: CASSLPGRLTEAFF. The chain employs TRBV11-2 and TRBJ1-1, with a weak D call TRBD1 (5 bases). Germline loops: CDR1 SGHAT, CDR2 FQNNGV. CDR3 length: 14 residues. V lost 3 bases and J 4 bases, leaving 12 bases between the germline ends. Using reference TRBV11-2 and TRBJ1-1 for the parts outside the CDR3, the full variable domain is EAGVAQSPRYKIIEKRQSVAFWCNPISGHATLYWYQQILGQGPKLLIQFQNNGVVDDSQLPKDRFSAERLKGVDSTLKIQPAKLEDSAVYLCASSLPGRLTEAFFGQGTRLTVV.

This clonotype has just a few counts. CDR3 loop: CASSGGWLREQYV. The CDR3 DNA is TGTGCCAGCAGTGGTGGGTGGTTGCGGGAGCAGTACGTC. V is TRBV6-2 or TRBV6-3 and J is TRBJ2-7; D gene ambiguous. Trimming cost V 5 bases and J 7 bases, with 15 bases left between them. The CDR3 has 13 residues. Per the germline V gene, CDR1 is MNHEY and CDR2 is SVGEGT.

This clonotype was counted a few times. The gene calls are TRBV7-9 and TRBJ2-3, with unresolved D. There are 15 residues in the CDR3. V was trimmed by 5 bases and J by 2 bases, leaving 14 bases between them. The germline V gene encodes CDR1 SEHNR and CDR2 FQNEAQ (reference sequence). CDR3 sequence: CASSRRRGPTDTQYF. The CDR3 DNA reads as TGTGCCAGCAGCCGACGGAGAGGACCCACAGATACGCAGTATTTT.

A few counts support this clonotype. This sequence joins TRBV7-9 and TRBJ1-1; no reliable D call. Per the germline V gene, CDR1 is SEHNR and CDR2 is FQNEAQ (reference sequence). There are 14 residues in the CDR3. Trimming took off 5 bases at V and 3 bases at J, with 13 bases between the two ends. The CDR3 reads CASSNTSGYTEAFF. The CDR3 nucleotides are TGTGCCAGCAGCAATACCTCGGGATACACTGAAGCTTTCTTT.

The V and J genes are TRBV4-1 and TRBJ1-4; tentative D call: TRBD1 (5 bases). The CDR3 is 14 amino acids. V lost 1 base and J lost 7, with 10 bases in between. In germline, CDR1 is MGHRA, CDR2 YSYEKL. CDR3 nucleotide sequence: TGCGCCAGCAGCCAAGTCCAGGGTTTTGAAAAACTGTTTTTT. It yields the protein CASSQVQGFEKLFF.

The CDR3 loop reads CSARDPPGRLPNSPLHF. The CDR3, as DNA: TGCAGTGCTAGAGACCCCCCTGGCAGGCTACCGAATTCACCCCTCCACTTT. The rearrangement joins TRBV20-1 to TRBJ1-6, with D unresolved. The CDR3 sequence is 17 residues long. Germline CDR1 and CDR2: DFQATT and SNEGSKA (reference sequence). Trimming pared 0 bases from V and 7 bases from J, leaving 19 bases between.

This clonotype was seen a few times. V and J are TRBV18 and TRBJ2-7; D may be TRBD1 or TRBD2 (6 bases each). In germline, CDR1 is KGHSH, CDR2 LQKENI. The length of the CDR3 is 15 residues. The germline V and J ends were trimmed by 2 bases and 5 bases, with 16 bases remaining between them. CDR3 nucleotides: TGTGCCAGCTCACCAGGGGGGCCGGGGACCCACGAGCAGTACTTC. Its protein is CASSPGGPGTHEQYF.

This clonotype has only a few counts. The J gene is TRBJ1-5, the V gene TRBV6-2 or TRBV6-3, with unresolved D. The CDR3 length is 21 residues. Germline lookup yields CDR1 MNHEY and CDR2 SVGEGT. Trimming pared 2 bases from V and 0 bases from J, leaving 26 bases between. CDR3 amino acids: CASSYGPHALGTRDSNQPQHF. In nucleotides, the CDR3 is TGTGCCAGCAGTTACGGCCCTCATGCTTTGGGTACGCGAGATAGCAATCAGCCCCAGCATTTT.

In this sample, this clonotype turned up many times. V and J are TRBV12-3 or TRBV12-4 and TRBJ2-3; tentatively, D is TRBD1 or TRBD2 (5 bases each). This CDR3 comprises 13 residues. The V end lost 6 bases, the J end lost 4 bases, and 11 bases lay between the germline ends. CDR3 residues: CASSNRDPDTQYF. DNA for the CDR3: TGTGCCAGCAGCAACCGGGACCCAGATACGCAGTATTTT.

The chain has TRBV19 and TRBJ1-1; D perhaps matches TRBD1 (5 bases). Between the trimmed V and J ends, which lost 9 bases and 4 bases, there was a span of 12 bases. Per the germline V gene, CDR1 is LNHDA and CDR2 is SQIVND (reference sequence). The CDR3 length is 12 residues. CDR3 amino acids: CASRDGSTEAFF. The CDR3 DNA reads TGTGCCAGCAGGGATGGGAGCACTGAAGCTTTCTTT.

This clonotype was counted only a few times. The gene calls are TRBV11-3 and TRBJ2-1; D possibly corresponds to TRBD2 (6 bases). The CDR3 loop spans 14 amino acids. Germline lookup yields CDR1 SGHNT and CDR2 YENEEA. Trimming took 5 bases from V and 6 from J, leaving 14 bases between them. Here the CDR3 reads CASSPPGLLNEQFF. The CDR3 DNA sequence: TGTGCCAGCAGCCCCCCGGGACTCCTCAATGAGCAGTTCTTC.

This clonotype has more than one count but fewer than ten. DNA of the CDR3: TGTGCCACCAGCAGAGAAGGGACAGGCACAGATACGCAGTATTTT. It is translated as CATSREGTGTDTQYF. The V call is TRBV15, the J call TRBJ2-3; 7 nucleotides align to TRBD1. The CDR3 extends over 15 amino acids. J lost 1 base, V lost 0 bases, and 1 base had no gene match. The V gene's germline CDR1 is LNHNV and CDR2 YYDKDF (reference sequence).

This clonotype was seen only a few times. The chain uses TRBV6-2 or TRBV6-3 and TRBJ1-5; TRBD1 matches 7 bases. Germline V gene sequence: CDR1 MNHEY, CDR2 SVGEGT. The V and J ends lost 7 bases and 3 bases, in that order; junction bases with no gene match: 12. This CDR3 region has 16 residues. CDR3 in DNA: TGTGCCAGCACCTCACCTCAGGACAGGACCAATCAGCCCCAGCATTTT. As protein: CASTSPQDRTNQPQHF.

The genes are TRBV7-2 and TRBJ2-7; D remains ambiguous. CDR3 length equals 13 residues. The V end was cut by 1 base, the J end by 3 bases, with 7 bases between. CDR1 is SGHTA and CDR2 is FQGNSA in the germline V gene. The CDR3 reads CASSLVPGYEQYV. CDR3 DNA sequence: TGTGCCAGCAGCTTAGTCCCCGGCTACGAGCAGTACGTC.